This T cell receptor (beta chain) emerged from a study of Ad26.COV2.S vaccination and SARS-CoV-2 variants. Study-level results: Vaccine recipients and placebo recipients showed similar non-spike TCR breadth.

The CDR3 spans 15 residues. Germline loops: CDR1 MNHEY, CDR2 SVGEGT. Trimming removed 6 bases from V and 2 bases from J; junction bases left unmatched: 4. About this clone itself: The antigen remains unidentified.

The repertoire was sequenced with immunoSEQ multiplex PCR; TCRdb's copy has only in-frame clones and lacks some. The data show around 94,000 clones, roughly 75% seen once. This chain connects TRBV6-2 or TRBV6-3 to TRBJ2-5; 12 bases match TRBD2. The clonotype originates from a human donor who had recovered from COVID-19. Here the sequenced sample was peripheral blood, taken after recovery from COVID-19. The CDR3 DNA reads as TGTGCCAGCAGCAAACTAGCGGGGGGTCAAGAGACCCAGTACTTC. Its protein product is CASSKLAGGQETQYF.